Reported below is one T cell receptor beta chain. Its specificity is not known. This nonspecific control used anti-CD3/anti-CD28 bead stimulation of CD4+ T cells. Sorting of responding CD4+ T cells relied on upregulated CD40 ligand together with CD69. This specimen comes from a study of persistence of HIV-infected CD4 T cells. Study-level points and caveats: Within sorted populations, more oligoclonal TCRs accompanied more oligoclonal proviruses.

This was the immunoSEQ version 4 assay in survey mode. Template was genomic DNA at approximately 10 ng/uL, with up to about 1 ug used per sample. Method: immunoSEQ multiplex PCR; TCRdb's copy keeps in-frame clones and lacks some. The table has about 47,000 clones, approximately 89% seen once; the top ten hold less than 2%. Germline V gene sequence: CDR1 SGHTA, CDR2 FQGTGA. The CDR3 contains 15 residues. V lost 2 bases, J lost 2 bases, and 10 bases lay in between. This receptor was identified in an adult man with HIV who was CMV-seropositive. The chain uses TRBV7-3 and TRBJ2-1, with D unresolved. The input for sequencing was CD4+ T cells sorted from PBMCs after approximately 19-hour stimulation, taken from a patient who received antiretroviral therapy. The CDR3 is CASSLVGQPYNEQFF. The DNA of the CDR3 is TGTGCCAGCAGCTTAGTCGGCCAGCCCTACAATGAGCAGTTCTTC. The full variable domain, in which reference TRBV7-3 and TRBJ2-1 provide the parts outside the CDR3, is GAGVSQTPSNKVTEKGKYVELRCDPISGHTALYWYRQSLGQGPEFLIYFQGTGAADDSGLPNDRFFAVRPEGSVSTLKIQRTERGDSAVYLCASSLVGQPYNEQFFGPGTRLTVL.